These T cell receptor beta chains were read from a single sample in a study of T cells in Graves' hyperthyroidism and ophthalmopathy. TCRdb reprocessed the multiplex PCR reads via MiXCR and lists one record per CDR3 protein. This sample yields 500,000 to 650,000 distinct CDR3 sequences, of which more than 15% are seen a single time; around 17% belongs to the top ten. The specimen sequenced was blood. Receptors originate from a woman in her late teens or twenties with Graves' ophthalmopathy. Both conserved end residues are part of each CDR3. The D gene is left open where the match is weak. Clone size is not always given. Where it is, it says once, few, many or a class for expanded clones.

d_call: .; j_call: TRBJ2-2; clone_size: .; v_call: TRBV27; cdr3_aa: CASSLTPGAAGELFF; cdr3_nt: TGTGCCAGCTCTCTGACGCCGGGGGCCGCCGGGGAGCTGTTTTTT
d_call: TRBD2; j_call: TRBJ2-2; clone_size: .; v_call: TRBV27; cdr3_aa: CASAGGVNTGELFF; cdr3_nt: TGTGCCAGCGCGGGAGGGGTAAACACCGGGGAGCTGTTTTTT
d_call: .; j_call: TRBJ2-1; clone_size: many; v_call: TRBV7-6; cdr3_aa: CASSLGSWVAWIGNEQFF; cdr3_nt: TGTGCCAGCAGCTTGGGAAGCTGGGTAGCTTGGATTGGCAATGAGCAGTTCTTC
d_call: TRBD1; j_call: TRBJ2-3; clone_size: many; v_call: TRBV11-3; cdr3_aa: CASSTQGEDTQYF; cdr3_nt: TGTGCCAGCAGTACGCAGGGGGAAGATACGCAGTATTTT
d_call: .; j_call: TRBJ2-1; clone_size: .; v_call: TRBV3-1; cdr3_aa: CASSQVKGLAVSYNEQFF; cdr3_nt: TGTGCCAGCAGCCAAGTAAAGGGCCTGGCAGTCTCCTACAATGAGCAGTTCTTC
d_call: .; j_call: TRBJ2-2; clone_size: many; v_call: TRBV12-3/TRBV12-4; cdr3_aa: CASWLAGTGELFF; cdr3_nt: TGTGCCAGTTGGCTGGCGGGGACCGGGGAGCTGTTTTTT
d_call: TRBD1; j_call: TRBJ1-6; clone_size: many; v_call: TRBV7-2; cdr3_aa: CASSPTGANNSPLHF; cdr3_nt: TGTGCCAGCAGCCCAACAGGGGCAAATAATTCACCCCTCCACTTT
d_call: .; j_call: TRBJ2-1; clone_size: many; v_call: TRBV30; cdr3_aa: CAWEQGGNEQFF; cdr3_nt: TGTGCCTGGGAGCAGGGAGGCAATGAGCAGTTCTTC
d_call: .; j_call: TRBJ1-1; clone_size: many; v_call: TRBV11-2; cdr3_aa: CASSFPNTEAFF; cdr3_nt: TGTGCCAGCAGCTTCCCGAACACTGAAGCTTTCTTT
d_call: TRBD1; j_call: TRBJ2-3; clone_size: many; v_call: TRBV24-1; cdr3_aa: CATSDPGQGTDTQYF; cdr3_nt: TGTGCCACCAGTGACCCGGGACAGGGGACAGATACGCAGTATTTT
d_call: .; j_call: TRBJ1-6; clone_size: few; v_call: TRBV6-2/TRBV6-3; cdr3_aa: CASSYEGSSYNSPLHF; cdr3_nt: TGTGCCAGCAGTTACGAGGGGAGCTCCTATAATTCACCCCTCCACTTT
d_call: TRBD1; j_call: TRBJ1-5; clone_size: .; v_call: TRBV6-4; cdr3_aa: CASSEISLRGPNQPQHF; cdr3_nt: TGTGCCAGCAGTGAAATAAGCTTAAGGGGGCCCAATCAGCCCCAGCATTTT
d_call: .; j_call: TRBJ2-5; clone_size: many; v_call: TRBV7-2; cdr3_aa: CASSLGHDPRKTQYF; cdr3_nt: TGTGCCAGCAGCCTTGGACACGACCCCAGGAAGACCCAGTACTTC
d_call: .; j_call: TRBJ2-5; clone_size: many; v_call: TRBV7-9; cdr3_aa: CASSPGAETQYF; cdr3_nt: TGTGCCAGCAGCCCAGGAGCAGAGACCCAGTACTTC
d_call: TRBD1; j_call: TRBJ1-2; clone_size: many; v_call: TRBV18; cdr3_aa: CASSPAGTGQSDGYTF; cdr3_nt: TGTGCCAGCTCACCCGCCGGGACAGGGCAGAGTGATGGCTACACCTTC
d_call: TRBD2; j_call: TRBJ2-2; clone_size: many; v_call: TRBV6-2/TRBV6-3; cdr3_aa: CASSLRLAGASTGELFF; cdr3_nt: TGTGCCAGCAGTCTCCGACTAGCGGGAGCCTCCACCGGGGAGCTGTTTTTT
d_call: TRBD2; j_call: TRBJ2-1; clone_size: .; v_call: TRBV7-2; cdr3_aa: CASSLHRGEQCF; cdr3_nt: TGTGCCAGCAGCTTACACCGGGGGGAGCAGTGCTTC
d_call: .; j_call: TRBJ2-7; clone_size: .; v_call: TRBV7-2; cdr3_aa: CASSQGSGAPSYEQYF; cdr3_nt: TGTGCCAGCAGCCAAGGTTCGGGAGCCCCCTCCTACGAGCAGTACTTC
d_call: .; j_call: TRBJ2-3; clone_size: many; v_call: TRBV3-1; cdr3_aa: CASSRETYTQYF; cdr3_nt: TGTGCCAGCAGCCGAGAGACATATACGCAGTATTTT
d_call: TRBD2; j_call: TRBJ2-7; clone_size: many; v_call: TRBV18; cdr3_aa: CASSPPGTTTYEQYF; cdr3_nt: TGTGCCAGCTCACCACCTGGGACTACCACCTACGAGCAGTACTTC
d_call: .; j_call: TRBJ1-1; clone_size: many; v_call: TRBV2; cdr3_aa: CASSEGVAGKVNTEAFF; cdr3_nt: TGTGCCAGCAGTGAAGGGGTGGCAGGTAAGGTGAACACTGAAGCTTTCTTT
d_call: TRBD2; j_call: TRBJ2-3; clone_size: many; v_call: TRBV18; cdr3_aa: CASSPGTSGHTQYF; cdr3_nt: TGTGCCAGCTCACCTGGGACTAGCGGGCATACGCAGTATTTT
d_call: TRBD1; j_call: TRBJ2-5; clone_size: many; v_call: TRBV20-1; cdr3_aa: CSARAQQGYQETQYF; cdr3_nt: TGCAGTGCTAGAGCCCAACAGGGGTACCAAGAGACCCAGTACTTC
d_call: .; j_call: TRBJ1-1; clone_size: .; v_call: TRBV7-9; cdr3_aa: CASSLGPMVNTEAFF; cdr3_nt: TGTGCCAGCAGCTTAGGTCCGATGGTGAACACTGAAGCTTTCTTT
d_call: .; j_call: TRBJ2-5; clone_size: few; v_call: TRBV29-1; cdr3_aa: CSVEAGRVAATQYF; cdr3_nt: TGCAGCGTTGAAGCGGGTAGGGTGGCGGCGACCCAGTACTTC
d_call: TRBD1; j_call: TRBJ2-6; clone_size: many; v_call: TRBV12-3/TRBV12-4; cdr3_aa: CASTLRGQGYSGANVLTF; cdr3_nt: TGTGCCAGCACTCTGCGGGGACAGGGTTACTCTGGGGCCAACGTCCTGACTTTC
d_call: .; j_call: TRBJ1-1; clone_size: many; v_call: TRBV12-5; cdr3_aa: CASGRYGGQSEAFF; cdr3_nt: TGTGCTAGTGGCCGTTACGGGGGTCAATCTGAAGCTTTCTTT
d_call: .; j_call: TRBJ1-2; clone_size: .; v_call: TRBV28; cdr3_aa: CASTLERDKNPYGYTF; cdr3_nt: TGTGCCAGCACCCTGGAACGGGACAAAAATCCCTATGGCTACACCTTC
d_call: .; j_call: TRBJ2-7; clone_size: many; v_call: TRBV7-9; cdr3_aa: CASSSPSGADPYEQYF; cdr3_nt: TGTGCCAGCAGCTCTCCCTCCGGGGCGGACCCCTACGAGCAGTACTTC
d_call: TRBD1; j_call: TRBJ2-5; clone_size: once; v_call: TRBV18; cdr3_aa: CASSLLDRVGPQETQYF; cdr3_nt: TGTGCCAGCTCACTCCTGGACAGGGTCGGACCCCAAGAGACCCAGTACTTC
d_call: .; j_call: TRBJ2-7; clone_size: many; v_call: TRBV2; cdr3_aa: CASGRDHGIYEQYF; cdr3_nt: TGTGCCAGCGGCCGGGACCACGGGATATACGAGCAGTACTTC
d_call: .; j_call: TRBJ2-7; clone_size: few; v_call: TRBV9; cdr3_aa: CASSVGGSSGEQYF; cdr3_nt: TGTGCCAGCAGCGTAGGAGGGTCTTCGGGCGAGCAGTACTTC
d_call: .; j_call: TRBJ1-2; clone_size: many; v_call: TRBV3-1; cdr3_aa: CASSQPSIGAGYTF; cdr3_nt: TGTGCCAGCAGCCAACCCAGTATAGGAGCCGGCTACACCTTC
d_call: .; j_call: TRBJ2-7; clone_size: many; v_call: TRBV29-1; cdr3_aa: CSVNQGGGRDEQYF; cdr3_nt: TGCAGCGTAAATCAGGGAGGGGGACGTGACGAGCAGTACTTC
d_call: .; j_call: TRBJ2-1; clone_size: many; v_call: TRBV11-2; cdr3_aa: CASSSHLGQPPYNEQFF; cdr3_nt: TGTGCCAGCAGCTCCCACCTCGGACAGCCTCCCTACAATGAGCAGTTCTTC
d_call: .; j_call: TRBJ1-2; clone_size: many; v_call: TRBV14; cdr3_aa: CASSNTGGYGYTF; cdr3_nt: TGTGCCAGCTCCAACACGGGAGGCTATGGCTACACCTTC
d_call: .; j_call: TRBJ1-1; clone_size: .; v_call: TRBV19; cdr3_aa: CASRSTRDTMNTEAFF; cdr3_nt: TGTGCCAGTAGGTCCACCCGGGACACAATGAACACTGAAGCTTTCTTT
d_call: TRBD2; j_call: TRBJ2-7; clone_size: few; v_call: TRBV4-1; cdr3_aa: CASSQVPSGSVEQYF; cdr3_nt: TGCGCCAGCAGCCAAGTCCCTAGCGGGAGCGTCGAGCAGTACTTC
d_call: .; j_call: TRBJ1-6; clone_size: many; v_call: TRBV7-2; cdr3_aa: CASSLAGGGHSPLHF; cdr3_nt: TGTGCCAGCAGCTTAGCGGGCGGGGGCCATTCACCCCTCCACTTT
d_call: .; j_call: TRBJ2-2; clone_size: many; v_call: TRBV11-1; cdr3_aa: CASSSGITGELFF; cdr3_nt: TGTGCCAGCAGCTCAGGGATCACCGGGGAGCTGTTTTTT
d_call: .; j_call: TRBJ1-6; clone_size: .; v_call: TRBV25-1; cdr3_aa: CASSERSTAQLYNSPLHF; cdr3_nt: TGTGCCAGCAGTGAAAGGTCGACAGCACAATTGTATAATTCACCCCTCCACTTT
d_call: .; j_call: TRBJ2-4; clone_size: .; v_call: TRBV7-2; cdr3_aa: CASSTSVGIQYF; cdr3_nt: TGTGCCAGCAGCACCAGCGTGGGCATTCAGTACTTC
d_call: .; j_call: TRBJ2-7; clone_size: many; v_call: TRBV3-1; cdr3_aa: CASSPRDGNYEQYF; cdr3_nt: TGTGCCAGCAGCCCCCGGGACGGGAACTACGAGCAGTACTTC
d_call: TRBD2; j_call: TRBJ2-7; clone_size: .; v_call: TRBV20-1; cdr3_aa: CSAPMGGGREQYF; cdr3_nt: TGCAGTGCTCCTATGGGCGGGGGGAGAGAGCAGTACTTC
d_call: .; j_call: TRBJ2-7; clone_size: many; v_call: TRBV2; cdr3_aa: CASSEALYEQYF; cdr3_nt: TGTGCCAGCAGTGAAGCGTTGTACGAGCAGTACTTC
d_call: .; j_call: TRBJ1-1; clone_size: many; v_call: TRBV2; cdr3_aa: CASSREMNTEAFF; cdr3_nt: TGTGCCAGCAGCCGCGAGATGAACACTGAAGCTTTCTTT
d_call: .; j_call: TRBJ2-3; clone_size: many; v_call: TRBV12-3/TRBV12-4; cdr3_aa: CASSLQSQGTDTQYF; cdr3_nt: TGTGCCAGCAGTTTACAGTCACAGGGCACAGATACGCAGTATTTT